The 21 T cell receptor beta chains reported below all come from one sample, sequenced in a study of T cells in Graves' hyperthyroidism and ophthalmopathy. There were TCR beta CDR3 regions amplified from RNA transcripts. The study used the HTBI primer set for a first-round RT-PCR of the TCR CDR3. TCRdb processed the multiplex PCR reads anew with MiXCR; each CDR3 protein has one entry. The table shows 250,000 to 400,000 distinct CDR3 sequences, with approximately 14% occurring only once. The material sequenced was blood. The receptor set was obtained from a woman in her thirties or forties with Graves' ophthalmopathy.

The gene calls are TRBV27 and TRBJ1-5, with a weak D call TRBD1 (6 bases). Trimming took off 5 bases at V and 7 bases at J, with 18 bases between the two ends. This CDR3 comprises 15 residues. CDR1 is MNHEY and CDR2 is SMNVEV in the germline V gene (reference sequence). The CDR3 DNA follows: TGTGCCAGCAGTCGGGAAGGAGGGGGGCTCCAGCCCCAGCATTTT. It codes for CASSREGGGLQPQHF.

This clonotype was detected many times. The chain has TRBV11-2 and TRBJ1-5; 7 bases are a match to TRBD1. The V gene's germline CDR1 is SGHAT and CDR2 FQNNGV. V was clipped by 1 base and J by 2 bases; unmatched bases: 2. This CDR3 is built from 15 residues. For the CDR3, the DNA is TGTGCCAGCAGCTTAGGAGGACAGGGCAATCAGCCCCAGCATTTT. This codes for CASSLGGQGNQPQHF.

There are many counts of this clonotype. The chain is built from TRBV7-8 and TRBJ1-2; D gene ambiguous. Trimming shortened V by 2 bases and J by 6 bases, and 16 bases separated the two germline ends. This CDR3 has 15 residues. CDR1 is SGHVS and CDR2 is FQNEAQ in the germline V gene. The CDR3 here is CASSLSRLLTDGYTF. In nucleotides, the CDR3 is TGTGCCAGCAGCTTAAGCCGGCTACTGACCGATGGCTACACCTTC.

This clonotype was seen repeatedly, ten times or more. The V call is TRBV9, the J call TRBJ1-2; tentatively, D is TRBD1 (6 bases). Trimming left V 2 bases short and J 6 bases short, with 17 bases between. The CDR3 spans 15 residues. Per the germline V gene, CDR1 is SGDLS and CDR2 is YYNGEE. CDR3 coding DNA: TGTGCCAGCAGCGTTAGTCACAGGGTCTACGATGGCTACACCTTC. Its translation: CASSVSHRVYDGYTF. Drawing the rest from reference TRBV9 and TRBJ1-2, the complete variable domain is DSGVTQTPKHLITATGQRVTLRCSPRSGDLSVYWYQQSLDQGLQFLIQYYNGEERAKGNILERFSAQQFPDLHSELNLSSLELGDSALYFCASSVSHRVYDGYTFGSGTRLTVV.

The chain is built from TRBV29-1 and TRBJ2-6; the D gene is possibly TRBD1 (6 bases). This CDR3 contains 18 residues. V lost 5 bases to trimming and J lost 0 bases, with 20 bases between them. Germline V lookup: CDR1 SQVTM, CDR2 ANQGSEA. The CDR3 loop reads CSVRVEGDARSGANVLTF. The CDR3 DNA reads TGCAGCGTTAGGGTAGAGGGGGATGCGCGCTCTGGGGCCAACGTCCTGACTTTC.

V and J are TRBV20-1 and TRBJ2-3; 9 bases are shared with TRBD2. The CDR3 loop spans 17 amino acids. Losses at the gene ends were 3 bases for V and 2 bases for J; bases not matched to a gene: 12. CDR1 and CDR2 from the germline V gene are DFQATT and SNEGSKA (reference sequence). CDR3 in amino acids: CSASSFGLARPTDTQYF. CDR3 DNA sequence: TGCAGTGCTAGTTCCTTTGGACTAGCGCGACCCACAGATACGCAGTATTTT.

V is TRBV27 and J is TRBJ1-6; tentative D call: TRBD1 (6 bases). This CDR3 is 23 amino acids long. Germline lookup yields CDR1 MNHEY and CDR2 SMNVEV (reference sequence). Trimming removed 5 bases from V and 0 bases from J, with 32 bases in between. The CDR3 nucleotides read TGTGCCAGCAGTACCCTACGAGGGGGAGCCAGCGGACCTGGAAGCTCCTATAATTCACCCCTCCACTTT. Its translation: CASSTLRGGASGPGSSYNSPLHF.

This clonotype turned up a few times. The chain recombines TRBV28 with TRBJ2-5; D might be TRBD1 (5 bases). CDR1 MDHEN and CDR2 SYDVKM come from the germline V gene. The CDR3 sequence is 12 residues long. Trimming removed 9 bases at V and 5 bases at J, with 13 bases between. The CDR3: CARGPRLETQYF. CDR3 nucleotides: TGTGCCAGGGGGCCAAGACTTGAGACCCAGTACTTC.

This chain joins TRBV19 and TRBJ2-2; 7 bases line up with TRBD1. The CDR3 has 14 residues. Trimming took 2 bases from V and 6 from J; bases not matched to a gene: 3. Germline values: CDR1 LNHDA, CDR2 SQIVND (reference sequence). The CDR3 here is CASSINDRAGELFF. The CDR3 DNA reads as TGTGCCAGTAGTATAAACGACAGGGCCGGGGAGCTGTTTTTT. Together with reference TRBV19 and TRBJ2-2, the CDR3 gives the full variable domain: DGGITQSPKYLFRKEGQNVTLSCEQNLNHDAMYWYRQDPGQGLRLIYYSQIVNDFQKGDIAEGYSVSREKKESFPLTVTSAQKNPTAFYLCASSINDRAGELFFGEGSRLTVL.

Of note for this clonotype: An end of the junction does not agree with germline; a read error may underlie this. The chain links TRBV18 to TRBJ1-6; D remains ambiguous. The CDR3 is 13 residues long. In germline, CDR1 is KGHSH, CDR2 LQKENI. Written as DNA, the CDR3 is TGTGTCAGCTCACCGTTTCGAGAATCACCCCTCCACTTT. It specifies CVSSPFRESPLHF.

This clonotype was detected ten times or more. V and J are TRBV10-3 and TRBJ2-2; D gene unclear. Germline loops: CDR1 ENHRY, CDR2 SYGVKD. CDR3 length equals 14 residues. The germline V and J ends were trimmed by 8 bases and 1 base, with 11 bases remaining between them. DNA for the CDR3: TGTGCCATCTCCCCGGCGATGAACACCGGGGAGCTGTTTTTT. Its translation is CAISPAMNTGELFF.

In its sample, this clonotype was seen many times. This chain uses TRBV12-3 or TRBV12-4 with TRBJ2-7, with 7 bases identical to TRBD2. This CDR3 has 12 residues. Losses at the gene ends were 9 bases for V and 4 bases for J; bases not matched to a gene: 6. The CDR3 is CASEGLSYEQYF. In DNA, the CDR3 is TGTGCCAGTGAGGGACTATCTTACGAGCAGTACTTC.

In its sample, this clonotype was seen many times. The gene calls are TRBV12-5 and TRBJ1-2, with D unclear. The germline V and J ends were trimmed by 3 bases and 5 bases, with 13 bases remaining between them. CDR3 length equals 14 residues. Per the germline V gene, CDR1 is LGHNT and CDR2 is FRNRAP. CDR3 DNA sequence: TGTGCTAGTGGTTTTTCGGCAGGCCATTATGGCTACACCTTC. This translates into CASGFSAGHYGYTF.

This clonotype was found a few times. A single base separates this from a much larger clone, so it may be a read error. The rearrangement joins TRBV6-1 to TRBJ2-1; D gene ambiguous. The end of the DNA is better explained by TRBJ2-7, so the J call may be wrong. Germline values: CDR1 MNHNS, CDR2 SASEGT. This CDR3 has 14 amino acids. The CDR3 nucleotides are TGTGCCAGCAGCCCAGTTCGCGACGGCAATGAGCAGTACTTC. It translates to CASSPVRDGNEQYF.

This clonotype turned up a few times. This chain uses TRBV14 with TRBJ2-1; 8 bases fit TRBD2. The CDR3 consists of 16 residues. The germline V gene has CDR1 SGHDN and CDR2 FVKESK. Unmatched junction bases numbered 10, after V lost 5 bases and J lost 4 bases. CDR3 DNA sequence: TGTGCCAGCAGCTCCTCTTTTCGGGGGGGTTACAATGAGCAGTTCTTC. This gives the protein CASSSSFRGGYNEQFF.

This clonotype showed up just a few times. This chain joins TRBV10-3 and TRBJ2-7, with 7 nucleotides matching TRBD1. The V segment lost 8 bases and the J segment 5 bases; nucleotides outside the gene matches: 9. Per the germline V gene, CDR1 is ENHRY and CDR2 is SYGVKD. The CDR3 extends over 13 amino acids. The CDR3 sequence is CAIGPGQNDEQYF. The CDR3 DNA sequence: TGTGCCATCGGTCCGGGACAGAACGACGAGCAGTACTTC.

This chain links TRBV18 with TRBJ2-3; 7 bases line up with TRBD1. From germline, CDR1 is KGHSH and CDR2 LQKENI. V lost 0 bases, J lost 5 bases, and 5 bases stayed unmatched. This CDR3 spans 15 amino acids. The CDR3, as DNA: TGTGCCAGCTCACCACCAGGGGGCTGGTTAGATACGCAGTATTTT. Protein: CASSPPGGWLDTQYF.

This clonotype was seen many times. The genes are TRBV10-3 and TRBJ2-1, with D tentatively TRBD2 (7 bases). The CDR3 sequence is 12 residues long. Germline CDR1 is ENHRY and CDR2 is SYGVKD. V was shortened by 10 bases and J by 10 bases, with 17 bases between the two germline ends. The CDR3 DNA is TGTGCCACCGGGGACGGGGGGCCGGAGCAGTTCTTC. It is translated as CATGDGGPEQFF.

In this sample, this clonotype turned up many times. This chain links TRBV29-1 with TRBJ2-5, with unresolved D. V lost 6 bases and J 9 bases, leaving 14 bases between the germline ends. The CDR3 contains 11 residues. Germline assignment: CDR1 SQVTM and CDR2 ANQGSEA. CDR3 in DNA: TGCAGCGTCCGGCTTAGCTTCTCCCAGTACTTC. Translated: CSVRLSFSQYF.

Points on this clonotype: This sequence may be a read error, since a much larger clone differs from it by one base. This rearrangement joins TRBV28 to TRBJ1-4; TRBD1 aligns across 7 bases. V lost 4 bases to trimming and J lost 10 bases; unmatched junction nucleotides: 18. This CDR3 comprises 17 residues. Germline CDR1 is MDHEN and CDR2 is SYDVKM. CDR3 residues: CASSSSDRASGYGKLFF. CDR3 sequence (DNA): TGTGCCAGCAGTTCCTCCGACAGGGCTAGCGGGTATGGAAAACTGTTTTTT.

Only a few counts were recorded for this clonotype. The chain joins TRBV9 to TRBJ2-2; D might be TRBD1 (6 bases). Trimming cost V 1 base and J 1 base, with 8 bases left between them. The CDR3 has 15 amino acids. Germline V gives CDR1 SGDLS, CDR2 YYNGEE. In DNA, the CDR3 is TGTGCCAGCAGCGTATTGACAGGGAACACCGGGGAGCTGTTTTTT. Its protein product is CASSVLTGNTGELFF.